The TCR beta chain under discussion was sequenced for a study of sequential checkpoint blockade in melanoma. This CDR3 region has 14 residues. The germline V and J ends were trimmed by 4 bases and 3 bases, with 16 bases remaining between them. Germline CDR1 and CDR2: SQVTM and ANQGSEA. Treatment given: randomized to nivolumab then ipilimumab (arm A) or the reverse (arm B). Produced via immunoSEQ multiplex PCR; TCRdb's table is partial and in-frame only. The sample records 880 or so clones, approximately 20% being singletons. This chain links TRBV29-1 with TRBJ2-7; possible D gene TRBD1, 6 bases. The origin of this receptor is a human donor with melanoma. Sequencing used tumor tissue (inferred from file names), obtained from a patient given nivolumab and ipilimumab in sequence. DNA for the CDR3: TGCAGCGTTGGGGCGGCAGGGGCAGGCTACGAGCAGTACTTC. Protein product: CSVGAAGAGYEQYF.